These T cell receptor beta chains were read from a single sample in a study of blood T cells in healthy people across ages. TCRdb used MiXCR to reprocess the 5' RACE reads, holding one entry per CDR3 protein. The sample shows hundreds of thousands of distinct CDR3 sequences, under 25% of them seen only once. Sequenced input: blood. The receptors stem from a man in his 70s in good health. The CDR3 runs from the conserved cysteine through the conserved F or W. Fields, in order: clone size, V gene, D gene, J gene, CDR3 DNA, CDR3 protein. The D gene is left open where the match is weak. Clone size is not always given. Where it is, it says once, few, many or a class for expanded clones.

NA	TRBV7-3	TRBD1	TRBJ2-5	TGTGCCAGCAGCTACGGGACAGGGGGACTAGAGACCCAGTACTTC	CASSYGTGGLETQYF
NA	TRBV12-3/TRBV12-4	NA	TRBJ2-3	TGTGCCAGCAGTTCGGGGGCAATTCAACATACGCAGTATTTT	CASSSGAIQHTQYF
few	TRBV5-1	NA	TRBJ2-1	TGCGCCAGCAGCTTGGCGGCTAGCACGACAGTTGAGCAGTTCTTC	CASSLAASTTVEQFF
NA	TRBV6-6	NA	TRBJ2-3	TGTGCCAGTAAAAAGGACGTAGATACGCAGTATTTT	CASKKDVDTQYF
few	TRBV6-2/TRBV6-3	NA	TRBJ2-1	TGTGCCAGCAGTTACCCCCCTGGCGGGCGCCCTTCCTACAATGAGCAGTTCTTC	CASSYPPGGRPSYNEQFF
few	TRBV29-1	TRBD1	TRBJ2-5	TGCAGCGTTGTAGACGGACAGGCGGTACAAGAGACCCAGTACTTC	CSVVDGQAVQETQYF
many	TRBV6-2/TRBV6-3	NA	TRBJ2-5	TGTGCCAGCAGTAGAACCGTTGGAGAGACCCAGTACTTC	CASSRTVGETQYF
NA	TRBV4-3	TRBD1	TRBJ2-5	TGCGCCAGCAGCCAGGGACAGGGGAGTGGGAACCAAGAGACCCAGTACTTC	CASSQGQGSGNQETQYF
many	TRBV7-8	NA	TRBJ2-7	TGTGCCAGCAGCTTAGCTTCCGGGAGTTACGAGCAGTACTTC	CASSLASGSYEQYF
NA	TRBV9	NA	TRBJ2-4	TGTGCCAGCAGCTTATCAGGGGACAAAAACATTCAGTACTTC	CASSLSGDKNIQYF
few	TRBV10-3	TRBD2	TRBJ2-2	TGTGCCATCAGTGCGGGTAGCGGGAGTAACGGGGAGCTGTTTTTT	CAISAGSGSNGELFF
NA	TRBV28	NA	TRBJ1-1	TGTGCCACCCTGAACACTGAAGCTTTCTTT	CATLNTEAFF
NA	TRBV15	NA	TRBJ2-3	TGTGCCACCAGCAGAGTGAGAGAACCGACAGGCGCAGATACGCAGTATTTT	CATSRVREPTGADTQYF
NA	TRBV4-2	TRBD2	TRBJ2-3	TGTGCCAGCAGCCAATTTCTAGCGGGCACAGATACGCAGTATTTT	CASSQFLAGTDTQYF
NA	TRBV27	NA	TRBJ2-2	TGTGCCAGCAGTTTGCAAGCGGGTGGGGTCGGGGAGCTGTTTTTT	CASSLQAGGVGELFF
NA	TRBV5-1	NA	TRBJ2-7	TGCGCCAGCAGTTCCGGGACAACTACCTACGAGCAGTACTTC	CASSSGTTTYEQYF
NA	TRBV19	NA	TRBJ1-1	TGTGCCAGTAGTATCGTTAGGAACACTGAAGCTTTCTTT	CASSIVRNTEAFF
few	TRBV3-1	NA	TRBJ2-1	TGTGCCAGCAGCCAAGAACGTGTCGCGAACCCTATCATTGGGTTCTTC	CASSQERVANPIIGFF
NA	TRBV7-9	NA	TRBJ2-1	TGTGCCAGCAGCTTAAATCCCGACAATGAGCAGTTCTTC	CASSLNPDNEQFF
many	TRBV28	NA	TRBJ2-5	TGTGCCAGCAGTTCCTTGGGAGGGGGAAGGGAGACCCAGTACTTC	CASSSLGGGRETQYF
NA	TRBV6-1	NA	TRBJ2-4	TGTGCCAGCAGGGAAGCGGCAGGGATGAACATTCAGTACTTC	CASREAAGMNIQYF
NA	TRBV7-7	NA	TRBJ2-1	TGTGCTAGCAGCTTAGCTACAGGCTTGGGGACCTACAATGAGCAGTTCTTC	CASSLATGLGTYNEQFF
few	TRBV6-2/TRBV6-3	NA	TRBJ1-6	TGTGCCAGCACCGGCCAGGATCTTTATAATTCACCCCTCCACTTT	CASTGQDLYNSPLHF
many	TRBV25-1	NA	TRBJ2-1	TGTGCCAGCAGTGAATGGAGGGGGGAGCAGTTCTTC	CASSEWRGEQFF
NA	TRBV20-1	TRBD1	TRBJ2-1	TGCAGTGCACAGGACAGGAATGGGAACAATGAGCAGTTCTTC	CSAQDRNGNNEQFF
NA	TRBV20-1	NA	TRBJ2-1	TGCAGTGCTAGTAAAAACAATGAGCAGTTCTTC	CSASKNNEQFF
NA	TRBV28	TRBD1	TRBJ2-7	TGTGCCAGCAGTTTATTAGGACAGGGAACCGAGCAGTACTTC	CASSLLGQGTEQYF
few	TRBV7-3	NA	TRBJ2-2	TGTGCCAGCAGCCCAGCCCCCGCGAACACCGGGGAGCTGTTTTTT	CASSPAPANTGELFF
NA	TRBV4-1	NA	TRBJ2-2	TGCGCCAGCAGCCAAGCCCGGGTTAACACCGGGGAGCTGTTTTTT	CASSQARVNTGELFF
NA	TRBV20-1	NA	TRBJ2-3	TGCAGTGCAGGGGGGCGGGAGCTGATGGTAGATACGCAGTATTTT	CSAGGRELMVDTQYF
many	TRBV28	NA	TRBJ2-7	TGTGCCAGCAGCGGGAGTACCTACGAGCAGTACTTC	CASSGSTYEQYF
NA	TRBV21-1	NA	TRBJ2-1	TGTGCCAGCAGCCTTCAGCCGCTACTAGGGGCAACCCAAGGGGAACTCAATGAGCAGTTCTTC	CASSLQPLLGATQGELNEQFF
few	TRBV6-2/TRBV6-3	TRBD2	TRBJ2-1	TGTGCCAGCAGTTACTCAACTAGCGGGAGGCCCCCAAGTGAGCAGTTCTTC	CASSYSTSGRPPSEQFF
NA	TRBV5-1	TRBD2	TRBJ2-3	TGCGCCAGCAGATTACAAAGCGGGGTTCCCACAGATACGCAGTATTTT	CASRLQSGVPTDTQYF
NA	TRBV19	TRBD1	TRBJ2-3	TGTGCCAGTACTCAACAGGGGCAGGGATATCCGTATTTT	CASTQQGQGYPYF
many	TRBV12-3/TRBV12-4	NA	TRBJ1-1	TGTGCCAGCAGTTTAATAGGAACTGAAGCTTTCTTT	CASSLIGTEAFF
NA	TRBV7-9	TRBD1	TRBJ1-3	TGTGCCAGCAGTTTTCAGGGGGCTGGAAACACCATATATTTT	CASSFQGAGNTIYF
many	TRBV7-2	TRBD2	TRBJ2-2	TGTGCCAGCAGCTCACGGACTAGCGGGAACACCGGGGAGCTGTTTTTT	CASSSRTSGNTGELFF
few	TRBV29-1	TRBD1	TRBJ1-1	TGCAGCGTTGATCCTGGACAGGGGGCCACTGAAGCTTTCTTT	CSVDPGQGATEAFF
NA	TRBV12-3/TRBV12-4	NA	TRBJ2-7	TGTGCCAGCAGTTCCATAAAGGGAAGGGAGCAGTACTTC	CASSSIKGREQYF
NA	TRBV6-6	NA	TRBJ2-7	TGTGCCAGCAGTCAACCGAGCCTCCAGGGACCCTACGAGCAGTACTTC	CASSQPSLQGPYEQYF
once	TRBV6-2/TRBV6-3	TRBD1	TRBJ2-7	TGTGCCAGCAGCCCTCGACAGGGCAACTCCTACGAGCAGTACTTC	CASSPRQGNSYEQYF
many	TRBV3-1	NA	TRBJ2-3	TGTGCCAGCAGCCAATTGGGGGAGAAGAGGGCAGATACGCAGTATTTT	CASSQLGEKRADTQYF
few	TRBV20-1	NA	TRBJ2-1	TGCAGTGCTAGAGCCCAAGGGGCGGGAAACTACAATGAGCAGTTCTTC	CSARAQGAGNYNEQFF
NA	TRBV11-3	TRBD1	TRBJ2-1	TGTGCCAGCAGCTACGGGACAGGGGGTGAGAATGAGCAGTTCTTC	CASSYGTGGENEQFF
NA	TRBV20-1	TRBD2	TRBJ2-1	TGCAGTGCTAAAGGGGCGGGAGAGGGAAATGAGCAGTTCTTC	CSAKGAGEGNEQFF
few	TRBV11-2	NA	TRBJ2-4	TGTGCCAGCAGCTTAGATCGGGCAGCTCCGATAGCCAAAAACATTCAGTACTTC	CASSLDRAAPIAKNIQYF
once	TRBV5-4	NA	TRBJ1-4	TGTGCCAGCAGCTTGGAGCAGGGAGTTTCGAAAAAACTGTTTTTT	CASSLEQGVSKKLFF
NA	TRBV20-1	TRBD2	TRBJ2-5	TGCAGTGCTAGGAGCGGGAGGCCTCAAGAGACCCAGTACTTC	CSARSGRPQETQYF
once	TRBV20-1	NA	TRBJ2-2	TGCAGTGCTAGAGCGCAGGGGCGTAACACCGGGGAGCTGTTTTTT	CSARAQGRNTGELFF
NA	TRBV6-5	TRBD1	TRBJ2-2	TGTGCCAGCAGTTCACAGGGGCGATTCGGCACCGGGGAGCTGTTTTTT	CASSSQGRFGTGELFF
few	TRBV28	NA	TRBJ1-1	TGTGCCAGCAGTTTATTGGTACGGGGGGACACTGAAGCTTTCTTT	CASSLLVRGDTEAFF
few	TRBV12-3/TRBV12-4	NA	TRBJ2-1	TGTGCCAGCAGACTCCCAGGGGACATATACAATGAGCAGTTCTTC	CASRLPGDIYNEQFF
many	TRBV27	NA	TRBJ2-2	TGTGCCAGCAGTTCAATCACCGGGGAGCTGTTTTTT	CASSSITGELFF
NA	TRBV20-1	TRBD2	TRBJ2-1	TGCAGTGCTAGAGATGTTGGGGGCGGGACTAGCGTATACAATGAGCAGTTCTTC	CSARDVGGGTSVYNEQFF
few	TRBV5-1	TRBD2	TRBJ2-3	TGCGCCAGCAGCACCCAATCACTAGCGGGAGTAACAGATACGCAGTATTTT	CASSTQSLAGVTDTQYF
NA	TRBV2	NA	TRBJ2-5	TGTGCCAGCGGCCGGGAGACTGAAGAGACCCAGTACTTC	CASGRETEETQYF
few	TRBV20-1	TRBD1	TRBJ1-2	TGCAGTGCTAGAGAGCAGGGGGCGCGTTTCTATGGCTACACCTTC	CSAREQGARFYGYTF
few	TRBV5-6	TRBD1	TRBJ2-7	TGTGCCAACAGCTTAGGACAGGGGTCCTACGAGCAGTACTTC	CANSLGQGSYEQYF